These 3 T cell receptor beta chains were all obtained from the same sample, sequenced in a study of T cell responses to AZD1222 COVID-19 vaccine. Using immunoSEQ multiplex PCR, the repertoire was profiled, and TCRdb retains in-frame clones only, with some absent. Of 150,000 to 190,000 clones in the sample, about 89% were seen once. The source material was peripheral blood, sampled 28 days after the second AZD1222 dose. The source is an adult who received the AZD1222 COVID-19 vaccine.

The rearrangement joins TRBV19 to TRBJ1-1, with D maybe TRBD1 (6 bases). V dropped 3 bases and J dropped 5 bases, with 10 bases sitting between them. Germline V gives CDR1 LNHDA, CDR2 SQIVND (reference sequence). This CDR3 comprises 13 residues. CDR3 sequence reads: CASSIRGATEAFF. The CDR3 bases are TGTGCCAGTAGTATTAGGGGGGCAACTGAAGCTTTCTTT.

The table lists this clone with a few counts. The chain couples TRBV28 to TRBJ2-5; 8 bases fit TRBD2. This CDR3 is 16 amino acids long. Trimming at V came to 7 bases and at J to 0 bases, leaving 10 bases not matched to a gene. CDR1 is MDHEN and CDR2 is SYDVKM in the germline V gene. In DNA form, the CDR3 reads TGTGCCAGCAAACGCGGGGGGAAAAGGTACCAAGAGACCCAGTACTTC. This encodes CASKRGGKRYQETQYF. Together with reference TRBV28 and TRBJ2-5, the CDR3 gives the full variable domain: DVKVTQSSRYLVKRTGEKVFLECVQDMDHENMFWYRQDPGLGLRLIYFSYDVKMKEKGDIPEGYSVSREKKERFSLILESASTNQTSMYLCASKRGGKRYQETQYFGPGTRLLVL.

The J gene is TRBJ2-7, the V gene TRBV5-1; D might be TRBD1 (6 bases). This CDR3 region has 14 residues. Per germline, CDR1 SGHRS and CDR2 YFSETQ. Trimming removed 3 bases from V and 2 bases from J, with 12 bases in between. This CDR3 reads CASSSQGNPYEQYF. The DNA of the CDR3 is TGCGCCAGCAGCTCACAGGGTAACCCCTACGAGCAGTACTTC.